This T cell receptor beta chain was retrieved from a study of cytotoxic CD8 clonotypes in ibrutinib-treated CLL. The wider study: Researchers reported 11 relapsed/refractory and 15 treatment-naive patients, 17 to 18 of them IGHV unmutated. Response samples were taken after a median of 12 months on treatment, range 6 to 36.

Sequencing was designed to attain a depth spanning 1 in 200,000 to 1 in 1 million T cells. TCRdb's table, derived via immunoSEQ multiplex PCR, lists solely in-frame clones and lacks some. The sample shows a few hundred thousand clones, almost 80% of them seen only once. Germline CDR1 is SGHAT and CDR2 is FQNNGV. The CDR3 totals 15 residues. The V segment lost 1 base and the J segment 6 bases; nucleotides outside the gene matches: 7. This rearrangement joins TRBV11-2 to TRBJ2-7; 9 bases map to TRBD2. The starting material was PBMCs, obtained before ibrutinib treatment. The receptor comes from a human donor with chronic lymphocytic leukemia. The CDR3 nucleotides are TGTGCCAGCAGCTTAGTTCCCATAGCGGGAGCCGAGCAGTACTTC. Protein product: CASSLVPIAGAEQYF.